These T cell receptor beta chains were read from a single sample in a study of molecular identifiers for immune sequencing clone quantification. Each CDR3 protein gets one entry after TCRdb re-called the PCR reads with MiXCR. The table lists about 640,000 distinct CDR3 sequences, around 20% of them singletons, with roughly 0.85% in the top ten. The sample consisted of naive CD8+ T cells from blood, with Jurkat cell RNA spiked in. The source of these receptors is a human donor in good health. Some libraries in this study had Jurkat cell RNA spiked in. CDR3s include the opening cysteine and the closing phenylalanine or tryptophan. A D gene is named only where the DNA matches it firmly. Clone sizes are given selectively: once, few, many, or a class where the clone is expanded.

D: TRBD2
J: TRBJ2-2
size: many
V: TRBV5-1
CDR3: CASSLDVAGYTGELFF
DNA: TGCGCCAGCAGCTTGGATGTAGCGGGGTACACCGGGGAGCTGTTTTTT

D: .
J: TRBJ2-5
size: many
V: TRBV7-9
CDR3: CASSPLGMQGLQETQYF
DNA: TGTGCCAGCAGCCCACTGGGGATGCAGGGGTTACAAGAGACCCAGTACTTC

D: .
J: TRBJ2-7
size: .
V: TRBV11-2
CDR3: CASSLGMYEQYF
DNA: TGTGCCAGCAGCTTAGGGATGTACGAGCAGTACTTC

D: .
J: TRBJ2-2
size: many
V: TRBV27
CDR3: CASRGREIETGELFF
DNA: TGTGCCAGCAGGGGCCGGGAGATTGAAACCGGGGAGCTGTTTTTT

D: .
J: TRBJ2-7
size: .
V: TRBV7-2
CDR3: CASSSLGNEQYF
DNA: TGTGCCAGCAGCTCGCTGGGGAACGAGCAGTACTTC

D: TRBD2
J: TRBJ2-1
size: .
V: TRBV7-8
CDR3: CASSPTYSRGGQFVNEQFF
DNA: TGTGCCAGCAGCCCAACGTATTCGCGGGGGGGCCAGTTTGTCAATGAGCAGTTCTTC

D: .
J: TRBJ1-6
size: .
V: TRBV12-3/TRBV12-4
CDR3: CASSFAGGENSPLHF
DNA: TGTGCCAGCAGTTTTGCGGGTGGTGAGAATTCACCCCTCCACTTT

D: TRBD2
J: TRBJ2-7
size: many
V: TRBV28
CDR3: CASQERGGQDEQYF
DNA: TGTGCCAGTCAAGAGCGGGGGGGCCAGGACGAGCAGTACTTC

D: TRBD2
J: TRBJ2-1
size: .
V: TRBV11-3
CDR3: CASSPLAGGHRDEQFF
DNA: TGTGCCAGCAGCCCACTAGCGGGAGGACACCGGGATGAGCAGTTCTTC

D: TRBD1
J: TRBJ2-1
size: many
V: TRBV7-9
CDR3: CASSLDRGLDEQFF
DNA: TGTGCCAGCAGCTTAGACAGGGGGCTGGATGAGCAGTTCTTC

D: TRBD2
J: TRBJ2-3
size: many
V: TRBV28
CDR3: CASSYDLAGPTGYTQYF
DNA: TGTGCCAGCAGTTACGATTTAGCGGGGCCGACAGGATATACGCAGTATTTT

D: TRBD1
J: TRBJ2-3
size: many
V: TRBV9
CDR3: CASSTSSRGQAATDTQYF
DNA: TGTGCCAGCAGCACTAGTAGTAGGGGACAGGCGGCGACAGATACGCAGTATTTT

D: .
J: TRBJ2-1
size: .
V: TRBV12-3/TRBV12-4
CDR3: CASSLAFQQSSYNEQFF
DNA: TGTGCCAGCAGTTTAGCGTTCCAGCAGAGCTCCTACAATGAGCAGTTCTTC

D: .
J: TRBJ2-7
size: many
V: TRBV7-9
CDR3: CASTPDTYEQYF
DNA: TGTGCCAGCACCCCGGACACCTACGAGCAGTACTTC

D: .
J: TRBJ2-7
size: few
V: TRBV30
CDR3: CAWSYGSSYEQYF
DNA: TGTGCCTGGAGTTATGGCAGCTCCTACGAGCAGTACTTC

D: .
J: TRBJ1-2
size: many
V: TRBV6-5
CDR3: CASETSREKGYTF
DNA: TGTGCCAGCGAGACGTCAAGAGAGAAAGGCTACACCTTC

D: TRBD1
J: TRBJ2-2
size: many
V: TRBV7-9
CDR3: CASRPHYGTANTGELFF
DNA: TGTGCCAGCAGGCCACATTACGGGACAGCGAACACCGGGGAGCTGTTTTTT

D: .
J: TRBJ2-7
size: many
V: TRBV4-1
CDR3: CASSQEIRGREQYF
DNA: TGCGCCAGCAGCCAAGAAATCAGAGGGCGCGAGCAGTACTTC

D: .
J: TRBJ2-1
size: once
V: TRBV7-2
CDR3: CASSLGVVNNEQFF
DNA: TGTGCCAGCAGCTTAGGAGTCGTGAACAATGAGCAGTTCTTC

D: .
J: TRBJ2-1
size: few
V: TRBV29-1
CDR3: CSVDSRSSYNEQFF
DNA: TGCAGCGTTGATTCCAGGAGCTCCTACAATGAGCAGTTCTTC

D: .
J: TRBJ2-3
size: many
V: TRBV29-1
CDR3: CSVHGDTQYF
DNA: TGCAGCGTCCATGGGGATACGCAGTATTTT

D: TRBD1
J: TRBJ1-5
size: many
V: TRBV29-1
CDR3: CSVWTGGSNQPQHF
DNA: TGCAGCGTATGGACAGGGGGTAGCAATCAGCCCCAGCATTTT

D: TRBD2
J: TRBJ2-1
size: .
V: TRBV12-3/TRBV12-4
CDR3: CASSSGTSFNGQFF
DNA: TGTGCCAGCAGTTCCGGGACTAGCTTTAATGGGCAGTTCTTC

D: .
J: TRBJ1-1
size: many
V: TRBV4-1
CDR3: CASSQAGGFWDANTEAFF
DNA: TGCGCCAGCAGCCAAGCGGGCGGGTTTTGGGACGCGAACACTGAAGCTTTCTTT

D: .
J: TRBJ2-4
size: many
V: TRBV7-9
CDR3: CASSLVGGDIQYF
DNA: TGTGCCAGCAGCTTGGTAGGGGGAGACATTCAGTACTTC

D: .
J: TRBJ1-6
size: few
V: TRBV12-3/TRBV12-4
CDR3: CASSQAGPYNSPLHF
DNA: TGTGCCAGCAGTCAAGCAGGGCCCTATAATTCACCCCTCCACTTT

D: .
J: TRBJ1-5
size: .
V: TRBV27
CDR3: CAGSFLSQPQHF
DNA: TGTGCCGGCAGTTTTTTAAGTCAGCCCCAGCATTTT

D: TRBD1
J: TRBJ1-1
size: many
V: TRBV11-2
CDR3: CASSLGPGTGASGAFF
DNA: TGTGCCAGCAGCTTAGGCCCCGGGACAGGGGCCTCGGGAGCTTTCTTT

D: .
J: TRBJ2-3
size: many
V: TRBV20-1
CDR3: CSARDRGGPESPDTQYF
DNA: TGCAGTGCTAGAGATAGGGGGGGGCCGGAATCCCCAGATACGCAGTATTTT

D: TRBD2
J: TRBJ2-5
size: many
V: TRBV12-3/TRBV12-4
CDR3: CASTLTSGRPPGPQETQYF
DNA: TGTGCCAGCACTCTGACTAGCGGGAGGCCTCCTGGCCCCCAAGAGACCCAGTACTTC

D: TRBD1
J: TRBJ1-4
size: many
V: TRBV6-5
CDR3: CASSTGQLNEKLFF
DNA: TGTGCCAGCAGTACGGGACAGCTAAATGAAAAACTGTTTTTT

D: .
J: TRBJ1-1
size: many
V: TRBV6-2/TRBV6-3
CDR3: CASSWVGQQNTEAFF
DNA: TGTGCCAGCAGCTGGGTAGGACAGCAGAACACTGAAGCTTTCTTT

D: .
J: TRBJ2-6
size: .
V: TRBV20-1
CDR3: CSARDLTVSYSGANVLTF
DNA: TGCAGTGCCAGAGATCTAACAGTTTCGTACTCTGGGGCCAACGTCCTGACTTTC

D: .
J: TRBJ2-7
size: .
V: TRBV28
CDR3: CAGSSQGYEQYF
DNA: TGTGCCGGCAGCTCACAGGGATACGAGCAGTACTTC

D: .
J: TRBJ2-6
size: .
V: TRBV27
CDR3: CASSPQFGVSGANVLTF
DNA: TGTGCCAGCAGTCCACAATTCGGGGTTTCTGGGGCCAACGTCCTGACTTTC

D: TRBD1
J: TRBJ2-5
size: many
V: TRBV6-5
CDR3: CASSTGVAETQYF
DNA: TGTGCCAGCAGCACAGGGGTCGCAGAGACCCAGTACTTC

D: .
J: TRBJ2-1
size: few
V: TRBV14
CDR3: CASSPHIAPNEQFF
DNA: TGTGCCAGCAGCCCTCACATAGCTCCCAATGAGCAGTTCTTC

D: .
J: TRBJ1-2
size: many
V: TRBV7-6
CDR3: CASSLEQGYGYTF
DNA: TGTGCCAGCAGCTTAGAACAGGGCTATGGCTACACCTTC

D: .
J: TRBJ1-1
size: many
V: TRBV5-6
CDR3: CASSSIGLAATEAFF
DNA: TGTGCCAGCAGCTCTATTGGATTGGCGGCCACTGAAGCTTTCTTT

D: .
J: TRBJ2-5
size: many
V: TRBV28
CDR3: CASSLSFVETQYF
DNA: TGTGCCAGCAGTTTATCTTTTGTGGAGACCCAGTACTTC

D: TRBD2
J: TRBJ2-1
size: many
V: TRBV5-1
CDR3: CASSLRVAGGSVGNEQFF
DNA: TGCGCCAGCAGCCTGCGGGTAGCGGGGGGCTCCGTCGGCAATGAGCAGTTCTTC

D: .
J: TRBJ1-6
size: few
V: TRBV7-9
CDR3: CASSFDSVNSPLHF
DNA: TGTGCCAGCAGCTTCGACAGTGTTAATTCACCCCTCCACTTT

D: TRBD1
J: TRBJ1-2
size: many
V: TRBV7-9
CDR3: CASSPVVDRGQGYTF
DNA: TGTGCCAGCAGCCCTGTTGTAGACAGGGGGCAAGGCTACACCTTC

D: .
J: TRBJ2-5
size: .
V: TRBV11-2
CDR3: CASSLVWGRPETQYF
DNA: TGTGCCAGCAGCTTAGTTTGGGGGCGCCCGGAGACCCAGTACTTC

D: .
J: TRBJ1-1
size: many
V: TRBV9
CDR3: CASSGRGGLSDTEAFF
DNA: TGTGCCAGCAGCGGACGGGGGGGCCTGTCCGACACTGAAGCTTTCTTT

D: TRBD2
J: TRBJ2-1
size: .
V: TRBV30
CDR3: CAWSRRTSITEQFF
DNA: TGTGCCTGGAGTAGAAGGACTAGTATAACTGAGCAGTTCTTC

D: .
J: TRBJ1-1
size: few
V: TRBV19
CDR3: CASSIGELQGTEAFF
DNA: TGTGCCAGTAGTATAGGTGAACTCCAGGGGACTGAAGCTTTCTTT